A selection of T cell receptor beta chains follows, all from one sample in a study of cytomegalovirus exposure and HLA in healthy donors. Data came from immunoSEQ multiplex PCR; TCRdb stores just in-frame clones and leaves some out. The sample shows around 150,000 clones, over 80% of them seen only once. Sequencing was carried out using PBMCs. The receptors derive from a girl under 18 in good health and CMV-seropositive. The CDR3 runs from the conserved cysteine through the conserved F or W. Fields, in order: clone size, D gene, V gene, J gene, CDR3 protein, CDR3 DNA. A D gene is named only where the DNA matches it firmly. Clone size, where shown, is once, few, many, or a class for clones that have expanded.

abundance: -; d_gene: -; v_gene: TRBV19; j_gene: TRBJ1-5; CDR3aa: CASSITAYSNQPQHF; CDR3nt: TGTGCCAGTTCCATTACAGCTTATAGCAATCAGCCCCAGCATTTT
abundance: -; d_gene: -; v_gene: TRBV15; j_gene: TRBJ1-1; CDR3aa: CATSRRQAQGEADTEAFF; CDR3nt: TGTGCCACCAGCAGGCGACAGGCGCAGGGAGAGGCGGACACTGAAGCTTTCTTT
abundance: -; d_gene: TRBD1; v_gene: TRBV7-8; j_gene: TRBJ1-5; CDR3aa: CASSLGQANQPQHF; CDR3nt: TGTGCCAGCAGCTTGGGACAGGCTAATCAGCCCCAGCATTTT
abundance: once; d_gene: TRBD1; v_gene: TRBV15; j_gene: TRBJ2-7; CDR3aa: CATSGQGRYEQYF; CDR3nt: TGTGCCACCAGTGGACAGGGACGATACGAGCAGTACTTC
abundance: -; d_gene: TRBD1; v_gene: TRBV5-1; j_gene: TRBJ1-3; CDR3aa: CASSWGDSGNTIYF; CDR3nt: TGCGCCAGCAGCTGGGGGGACAGTGGAAACACCATATATTTT
abundance: -; d_gene: -; v_gene: TRBV5-1; j_gene: TRBJ1-2; CDR3aa: CASSLSANYGYTF; CDR3nt: TGCGCCAGCAGCTTGTCGGCTAACTATGGCTACACCTTC
abundance: once; d_gene: -; v_gene: TRBV29-1; j_gene: TRBJ1-4; CDR3aa: CSVERDEKLFF; CDR3nt: TGCAGCGTTGAGCGAGATGAAAAACTGTTTTTT
abundance: -; d_gene: TRBD1; v_gene: TRBV6-1; j_gene: TRBJ2-7; CDR3aa: CASSERGGLSYEQYF; CDR3nt: TGTGCCAGCAGTGAAAGAGGGGGCCTTTCCTACGAGCAGTACTTC
abundance: -; d_gene: -; v_gene: TRBV30; j_gene: TRBJ1-1; CDR3aa: CAWNSLGGSTEAFF; CDR3nt: TGTGCCTGGAACTCTCTGGGGGGATCCACTGAAGCTTTCTTT
abundance: few; d_gene: -; v_gene: TRBV28; j_gene: TRBJ2-3; CDR3aa: CASRPGGRTDTQYF; CDR3nt: TGTGCCAGCAGACCCGGGGGACGCACAGATACGCAGTATTTT
abundance: -; d_gene: TRBD1; v_gene: TRBV2; j_gene: TRBJ2-7; CDR3aa: CASTGTGDEQYF; CDR3nt: TGTGCCAGCACAGGGACAGGGGACGAGCAGTACTTC
abundance: few; d_gene: TRBD1; v_gene: TRBV14; j_gene: TRBJ2-2; CDR3aa: CASSYGQDLLNTGELFF; CDR3nt: TGTGCCAGCAGCTACGGACAGGATCTTCTAAACACCGGGGAGCTGTTTTTT
abundance: -; d_gene: TRBD2; v_gene: TRBV7-2; j_gene: TRBJ2-5; CDR3aa: CASSLALGLAYAQYF; CDR3nt: TGTGCCAGCAGCTTAGCGTTGGGACTAGCTTACGCCCAGTACTTC
abundance: once; d_gene: TRBD2; v_gene: TRBV9; j_gene: TRBJ2-1; CDR3aa: CASSASIAGYNEQFF; CDR3nt: TGTGCCAGCAGCGCCAGCATAGCGGGGTACAATGAGCAGTTCTTC
abundance: -; d_gene: TRBD1; v_gene: TRBV7-2; j_gene: TRBJ2-3; CDR3aa: CASSFDRADTQYF; CDR3nt: TGTGCCAGCAGCTTCGACAGGGCGGATACGCAGTATTTT
abundance: -; d_gene: TRBD1; v_gene: TRBV9; j_gene: TRBJ2-7; CDR3aa: CASSWDRESEQYF; CDR3nt: TGTGCCAGCAGTTGGGACAGGGAGAGCGAGCAGTACTTC
abundance: few; d_gene: -; v_gene: TRBV7-2; j_gene: TRBJ1-5; CDR3aa: CASSLAWGDNQPQHF; CDR3nt: TGTGCCAGCAGCTTAGCGTGGGGAGACAATCAGCCCCAGCATTTT
abundance: -; d_gene: -; v_gene: TRBV19; j_gene: TRBJ1-5; CDR3aa: CASSVGDYSNQPQHF; CDR3nt: TGTGCCAGTTCAGTGGGGGACTATAGCAATCAGCCCCAGCATTTT
abundance: -; d_gene: TRBD1; v_gene: TRBV5-6; j_gene: TRBJ2-3; CDR3aa: CASSYGQGTTDTQYF; CDR3nt: TGTGCCAGCAGCTATGGACAGGGGACCACAGATACGCAGTATTTT
abundance: -; d_gene: TRBD1; v_gene: TRBV25-1; j_gene: TRBJ2-7; CDR3aa: CASSDEKLFRDRPYEQYF; CDR3nt: TGTGCCAGCAGTGATGAGAAACTTTTCCGGGACAGACCCTACGAGCAGTACTTC
abundance: -; d_gene: -; v_gene: TRBV4-3; j_gene: TRBJ2-1; CDR3aa: CASGGAGGSSTYNEQFF; CDR3nt: TGCGCCAGCGGAGGGGCAGGGGGGTCGTCCACCTACAATGAGCAGTTCTTC
abundance: -; d_gene: TRBD1; v_gene: TRBV2; j_gene: TRBJ2-6; CDR3aa: CAIHPGQASSGANVLTF; CDR3nt: TGTGCCATCCACCCCGGACAGGCCAGCTCTGGGGCCAACGTCCTGACTTTC
abundance: few; d_gene: -; v_gene: TRBV20-1; j_gene: TRBJ2-2; CDR3aa: CSARETGELFF; CDR3nt: TGCAGTGCAAGGGAGACCGGGGAGCTGTTTTTT
abundance: once; d_gene: TRBD1; v_gene: TRBV7-9; j_gene: TRBJ2-5; CDR3aa: CASSLGRGLEETQYF; CDR3nt: TGTGCCAGCAGCTTAGGCAGGGGGCTGGAAGAGACCCAGTACTTC
abundance: -; d_gene: -; v_gene: TRBV6-1; j_gene: TRBJ2-3; CDR3aa: CASSSARDTQYF; CDR3nt: TGTGCCAGCTCGTCCGCGAGAGATACGCAGTATTTT
abundance: -; d_gene: -; v_gene: TRBV7-9; j_gene: TRBJ1-3; CDR3aa: CASSSGGVFTGNTIYF; CDR3nt: TGTGCCAGCAGCTCCGGGGGGGTCTTCACTGGAAACACCATATATTTT
abundance: -; d_gene: TRBD2; v_gene: TRBV11-2; j_gene: TRBJ2-1; CDR3aa: CASSPRGGTPSTHEQFF; CDR3nt: TGTGCCAGCAGCCCACGGGGGGGGACCCCCTCCACCCATGAGCAGTTCTTC
abundance: once; d_gene: -; v_gene: TRBV28; j_gene: TRBJ2-1; CDR3aa: CASSLLPGAVYNEQFF; CDR3nt: TGTGCCAGCAGTTTACTTCCCGGTGCGGTTTACAATGAGCAGTTCTTC
abundance: -; d_gene: -; v_gene: TRBV6-5; j_gene: TRBJ1-1; CDR3aa: CASSYSQGYTEAFF; CDR3nt: TGTGCCAGCAGTTACTCTCAGGGGTACACTGAAGCTTTCTTT
abundance: -; d_gene: -; v_gene: TRBV6-1; j_gene: TRBJ1-3; CDR3aa: CASSDDVGPVSGNTIYF; CDR3nt: TGTGCCAGCAGTGACGACGTTGGGCCCGTCTCTGGAAACACCATATATTTT
abundance: -; d_gene: -; v_gene: TRBV6-5; j_gene: TRBJ1-2; CDR3aa: CASSYSGGGYTF; CDR3nt: TGTGCCAGCAGTTATTCGGGCGGGGGCTACACCTTC
abundance: -; d_gene: TRBD1; v_gene: TRBV4-1; j_gene: TRBJ2-7; CDR3aa: CASSQTRTGLEQYF; CDR3nt: TGCGCCAGCAGCCAGACACGGACAGGCTTAGAGCAGTACTTC
abundance: once; d_gene: -; v_gene: TRBV2; j_gene: TRBJ2-5; CDR3aa: CASSVWREETQYF; CDR3nt: TGTGCCAGCAGTGTTTGGCGGGAAGAGACCCAGTACTTC
abundance: once; d_gene: -; v_gene: TRBV5-6; j_gene: TRBJ2-7; CDR3aa: CASSLFGASYEQYF; CDR3nt: TGTGCCAGCAGCTTGTTCGGAGCTTCTTACGAGCAGTACTTC
abundance: -; d_gene: -; v_gene: TRBV5-1; j_gene: TRBJ1-1; CDR3aa: CASSLDRSSLEAFF; CDR3nt: TGCGCCAGCAGCTTGGACAGGTCTTCCCTTGAAGCTTTCTTT
abundance: -; d_gene: TRBD2; v_gene: TRBV30; j_gene: TRBJ2-3; CDR3aa: CAWGETGTTADTQYF; CDR3nt: TGTGCCTGGGGGGAAACCGGGACTACGGCGGATACGCAGTATTTT
abundance: -; d_gene: -; v_gene: TRBV28; j_gene: TRBJ1-5; CDR3aa: CASSLWLLPFSNQPQHF; CDR3nt: TGTGCCAGCAGTTTGTGGCTTCTCCCTTTTAGCAATCAGCCCCAGCATTTT
abundance: -; d_gene: TRBD1; v_gene: TRBV4-2; j_gene: TRBJ1-1; CDR3aa: CASSQPPGGETEAFF; CDR3nt: TGTGCCAGCAGCCAGCCTCCAGGGGGCGAAACTGAAGCTTTCTTT
abundance: once; d_gene: TRBD2; v_gene: TRBV5-1; j_gene: TRBJ2-5; CDR3aa: CASSLGNSGGQETQYF; CDR3nt: TGCGCCAGCAGCTTAGGTAATAGCGGGGGCCAAGAGACCCAGTACTTC
abundance: -; d_gene: TRBD1; v_gene: TRBV7-9; j_gene: TRBJ2-3; CDR3aa: CASSYAGQGDTQYF; CDR3nt: TGTGCCAGCAGCTACGCAGGACAGGGGGATACGCAGTATTTT